The T cell receptor beta chain under discussion was sequenced for a study of naive and memory T cell subsets. Amplification of ligated cDNA took four PCR rounds with SP2 and nested alpha and beta constant primers. TCRdb reprocessed the UMI-ligation and nested PCR reads via MiXCR and lists one record per CDR3 protein. The sample has some 25,000 distinct CDR3 sequences, roughly 5.2% seen once; the top ten hold 7.4%. TCR cDNA received a 3' ligated oligonucleotide that carried a UMI. Adult healthy volunteers gave 2.5 ml peripheral blood for whole-blood RNA. The germline gives CDR1 MDHEN, CDR2 SYDVKM. Trimming left V 5 bases short and J 9 bases short, with 17 bases between. The CDR3 consists of 14 residues. This clonotype was counted at least ten times.

The V gene is TRBV28, the J gene TRBJ1-5; no clear D. Sequencing was done on a sample of blood. The clonotype was recovered from an adult in good health. CDR3 amino acids: CASSPTPFPGPQHF. CDR3 nucleotides: TGTGCCAGCAGTCCGACACCTTTCCCGGGGCCCCAGCATTTT.